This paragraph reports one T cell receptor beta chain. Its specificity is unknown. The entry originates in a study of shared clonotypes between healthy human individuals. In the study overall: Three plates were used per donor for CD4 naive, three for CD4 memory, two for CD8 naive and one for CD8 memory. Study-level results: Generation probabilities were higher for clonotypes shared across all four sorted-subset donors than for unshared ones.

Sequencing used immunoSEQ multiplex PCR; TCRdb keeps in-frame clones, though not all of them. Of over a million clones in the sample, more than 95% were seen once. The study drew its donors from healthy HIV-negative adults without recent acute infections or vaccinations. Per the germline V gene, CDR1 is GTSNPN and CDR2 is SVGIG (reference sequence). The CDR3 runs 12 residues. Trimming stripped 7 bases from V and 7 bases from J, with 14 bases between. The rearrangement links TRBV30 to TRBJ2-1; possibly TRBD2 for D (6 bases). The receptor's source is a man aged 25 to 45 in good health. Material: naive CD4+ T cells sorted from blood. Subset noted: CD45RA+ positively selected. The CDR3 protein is CASAGLDNEQFF. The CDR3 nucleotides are TGTGCCTCGGCGGGACTGGATAATGAGCAGTTCTTC.